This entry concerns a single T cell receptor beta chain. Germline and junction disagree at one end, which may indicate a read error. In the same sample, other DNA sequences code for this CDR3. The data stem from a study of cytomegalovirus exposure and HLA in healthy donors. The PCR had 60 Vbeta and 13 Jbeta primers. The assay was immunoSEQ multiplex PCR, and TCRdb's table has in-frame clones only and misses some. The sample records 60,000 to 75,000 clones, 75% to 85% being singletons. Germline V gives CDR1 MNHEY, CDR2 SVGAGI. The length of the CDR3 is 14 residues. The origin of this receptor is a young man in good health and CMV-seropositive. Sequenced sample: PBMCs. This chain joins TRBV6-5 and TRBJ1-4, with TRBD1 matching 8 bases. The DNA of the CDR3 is TGCGCCAGCAGGTCGGACAGGGAGAATGAAAAACTGTTTTTT. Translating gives CASRSDRENEKLFF.